This T cell receptor (beta chain) was sequenced for a study of molecular identifiers for immune sequencing clone quantification. TCRdb itself ran the PCR reads through MiXCR, one entry per CDR3 protein. The sample records approximately 550,000 distinct CDR3 sequences, about 21% being singletons. This clonotype was detected a few times. Germline CDR1 and CDR2: SGHVS and FQNEAQ. The CDR3 contains 14 residues. J was trimmed by 5 bases and V by 5 bases; bases with no gene match: 7. This sequence originates from a human donor in good health. Some libraries in this study had Jurkat cell RNA spiked in. The genes are TRBV7-8 and TRBJ1-1; 8 bases line up with TRBD1. Sequencing used naive CD8+ T cells from blood, with Jurkat cell RNA spiked in. Noted subset: FACS-sorted CD8+CD4-CCR7+CD45RA+ naive T cells. CDR3 in DNA: TGTGCCAGCAGCCCTCGGACAGGGTATACTGAAGCTTTCTTT. Amino acids: CASSPRTGYTEAFF. Complete variable domain (other parts from reference TRBV7-8 and TRBJ1-1): GAGVSQSPRYKVAKRGQDVALRCDPISGHVSLFWYQQALGQGPEFLTYFQNEAQLDKSGLPSDRFFAERPEGSVSTLKIQRTQQEDSAVYLCASSPRTGYTEAFFGQGTRLTVV.